The 17 T cell receptor beta chains reported below all come from one sample, sequenced in a study of cytomegalovirus exposure and HLA in healthy donors. Method: immunoSEQ multiplex PCR; TCRdb's copy keeps in-frame clones and lacks some. The data show some 140,000 clones, around 84% seen once. Sample: PBMCs. The receptors here all came from a human donor in good health.

The rearrangement links TRBV28 to TRBJ1-2, with 7 bases identical to TRBD1. Trimming cost V 5 bases and J 5 bases; bases outside gene matches: 11. This CDR3 contains 15 residues. Germline loops: CDR1 MDHEN, CDR2 SYDVKM. DNA for the CDR3: TGTGCCAGCAGTCTCACGACAGGGCTACTTTATGGCTACACCTTC. Amino acids: CASSLTTGLLYGYTF.

The chain is built from TRBV9 and TRBJ1-5, with 7 bases aligning to TRBD1. This CDR3 spans 15 amino acids. V trimming: 4 bases; J trimming: 0 bases; junction bases outside the gene matches: 4. CDR1 and CDR2 (germline): SGDLS, YYNGEE. CDR3 amino acids: CASSTQGFSNQPQHF. As DNA, the CDR3 is TGTGCCAGCAGCACACAGGGGTTTAGCAATCAGCCCCAGCATTTT.

This chain uses TRBV11-1 with TRBJ2-7; D not resolved. The CDR3 is 13 amino acids. Per the germline V gene, CDR1 is SGHAT and CDR2 is FQDESV (reference sequence). V was trimmed by 5 bases and J by 2 bases, leaving 10 bases between them. CDR3 in amino acids: CASSLGPTYEQYF. CDR3 DNA: TGTGCCAGCAGCCTTGGGCCCACCTACGAGCAGTACTTC.

This sequence joins TRBV19 and TRBJ2-2; 7 bases align to TRBD1. Germline trimming cut 6 bases from V and 6 bases from J; bases unmatched to any gene: 10. Germline V gene data show CDR1 as LNHDA and CDR2 as SQIVND (reference sequence). The CDR3 extends over 15 amino acids. CDR3 DNA: TGTGCCAGTAGCTTAAAGACAGGGTGGGCCGGGGAGCTGTTTTTT. Its protein is CASSLKTGWAGELFF. Drawing the rest from reference TRBV19 and TRBJ2-2, the complete variable domain is DGGITQSPKYLFRKEGQNVTLSCEQNLNHDAMYWYRQDPGQGLRLIYYSQIVNDFQKGDIAEGYSVSREKKESFPLTVTSAQKNPTAFYLCASSLKTGWAGELFFGEGSRLTVL.

The chain combines TRBV9 with TRBJ1-3, with 7 bases identical to TRBD1. The ends lost 4 bases at V and 1 base at J; junction bases unmatched: 14. This CDR3 has 18 residues. CDR1 SGDLS and CDR2 YYNGEE come from the germline V gene. The CDR3 region is CASSLPRGRGDSGNTIYF. CDR3 coding DNA: TGTGCCAGCAGCCTTCCCCGGGGCAGGGGGGATTCTGGAAACACCATATATTTT.

CDR3 coding DNA: TGCGCCAGCAGCCTCCGGGGGAGTTTAGATCAGCCCCAGCATTTT. This encodes CASSLRGSLDQPQHF. The rearrangement links TRBV5-1 to TRBJ1-5; D might be TRBD1 (5 bases). Germline values: CDR1 SGHRS, CDR2 YFSETQ. CDR3 size: 15 residues. V lost 4 bases and J 5 bases, leaving 16 bases between the germline ends.

The rearrangement links TRBV9 to TRBJ2-1; 11 positions match TRBD1. V trimming: 0 bases; J trimming: 6 bases; junction bases outside the gene matches: 2. Germline CDR1 is SGDLS and CDR2 is YYNGEE. The CDR3 extends over 15 amino acids. The DNA for the CDR3 is TGTGCCAGCAGCGTAGGAGGGACAGGGGGCAATGAGCAGTTCTTC. Its translation: CASSVGGTGGNEQFF.

V and J are TRBV28 and TRBJ2-2; 9 bases line up with TRBD1. Trimming cost V 6 bases and J 6 bases; bases outside gene matches: 8. Germline CDR1 is MDHEN and CDR2 is SYDVKM. The CDR3 extends over 15 amino acids. CDR3 bases: TGTGCCAGCAGGGGGACAGGGAATTTCGCCGGGGAGCTGTTTTTT. It specifies CASRGTGNFAGELFF. Looking up the rest from reference TRBV28 and TRBJ2-2 gives the full variable domain: DVKVTQSSRYLVKRTGEKVFLECVQDMDHENMFWYRQDPGLGLRLIYFSYDVKMKEKGDIPEGYSVSREKKERFSLILESASTNQTSMYLCASRGTGNFAGELFFGEGSRLTVL.

This clone was detected once. The gene calls are TRBV23-1 and TRBJ1-2; 10 bases fit TRBD1. TRBV23-1 is classed as an ORF, of uncertain function. The CDR3 has 15 residues. V was clipped by 3 bases and J by 7 bases; unmatched bases: 8. In DNA, the CDR3 is TGCGCCAGCAGTCATAGGACAGGGGGATACGGTGGCTACACCTTC. Translation: CASSHRTGGYGGYTF.

The chain joins TRBV9 to TRBJ1-2, with D perhaps matching TRBD1 (6 bases). The germline V and J ends were trimmed by 4 bases and 8 bases, with 15 bases remaining between them. This CDR3 has 13 residues. Germline-derived CDR1 and CDR2 are SGDLS and YYNGEE. Here the CDR3 reads CASSQNQGYGYTF. DNA for the CDR3: TGTGCCAGCAGCCAAAATCAGGGGTACGGCTACACCTTC.

This sequence joins TRBV12-5 and TRBJ2-1, with D perhaps TRBD2 (5 bases). The V end was cut by 2 bases, the J end by 7 bases, with 12 bases between. This CDR3 spans 14 amino acids. Germline CDR1 is LGHNT and CDR2 is FRNRAP. The CDR3 is CASGLIRGWNEQFF. The CDR3, as DNA: TGTGCTAGTGGTTTGATCAGAGGGTGGAATGAGCAGTTCTTC.

The chain is built from TRBV5-1 and TRBJ2-7; 12 bases map to TRBD2. J gave up 3 bases and V 3 bases, and 4 bases lay outside the gene matches. The CDR3 contains 15 residues. Germline-derived CDR1 and CDR2 are SGHRS and YFSETQ. In DNA, the CDR3 is TGCGCCAGCAGCTCCGGACTAGCGGGGAGCTACGAGCAGTACTTC. This gives the protein CASSSGLAGSYEQYF. Full variable domain (missing parts from reference TRBV5-1 and TRBJ2-7): KAGVTQTPRYLIKTRGQQVTLSCSPISGHRSVSWYQQTPGQGLQFLFEYFSETQRNKGNFPGRFSGRQFSNSRSEMNVSTLELGDSALYLCASSSGLAGSYEQYFGPGTRLTVT.

Here the CDR3 reads CAWYQLTDTQYF. DNA of the CDR3: TGTGCCTGGTACCAACTCACAGATACGCAGTATTTT. The chain couples TRBV30 to TRBJ2-3; D unresolved. V was clipped by 5 bases and J by 2 bases, with 8 bases between them. Germline V lookup: CDR1 GTSNPN, CDR2 SVGIG (reference sequence). The CDR3 length is 12 residues. Variable domain in full (rest from reference TRBV30 and TRBJ2-3): SQTIHQWPATLVQPVGSPLSLECTVEGTSNPNLYWYRQAAGRGLQLLFYSVGIGQISSEVPQNLSASRPQDRQFILSSKKLLLSDSGFYLCAWYQLTDTQYFGPGTRLTVL.

The rearrangement uses TRBV7-2 and TRBJ2-1, with 16 bases matching TRBD2. Germline CDR1 is SGHTA and CDR2 is FQGNSA. The CDR3 runs 19 residues. V was clipped by 3 bases and J by 9 bases; unmatched bases: 14. The chain's CDR3 is CASSLVPGLAGGPVFEQFF. The CDR3, as DNA: TGTGCCAGCAGCTTGGTACCGGGACTAGCGGGGGGGCCAGTTTTTGAGCAGTTCTTC.

V usage is TRBV4-1 and J usage is TRBJ2-3, with unresolved D. CDR3 length equals 12 residues. Germline V lookup: CDR1 MGHRA, CDR2 YSYEKL. V shed 0 bases and J shed 8 bases, with 6 bases lying between them. The CDR3 nucleotides read TGCGCCAGCAGCCAAGATTCTATTACGCAGTATTTT. This translates into CASSQDSITQYF.

V gene TRBV28 combines with J gene TRBJ1-1; D remains unclear. Per the germline V gene, CDR1 is MDHEN and CDR2 is SYDVKM. CDR3 length: 13 amino acids. With 5 bases removed from V and 4 bases from J, the gap between germline ends came to 11 bases. CDR3 loop: CASSMTKATEAFF. Written as DNA, the CDR3 is TGTGCCAGCAGTATGACAAAAGCCACTGAAGCTTTCTTT. The complete variable domain, with remaining parts taken from reference TRBV28 and TRBJ1-1, reads DVKVTQSSRYLVKRTGEKVFLECVQDMDHENMFWYRQDPGLGLRLIYFSYDVKMKEKGDIPEGYSVSREKKERFSLILESASTNQTSMYLCASSMTKATEAFFGQGTRLTVV.

This clone has only one observation. The V gene is TRBV5-5, the J gene TRBJ1-2, with D perhaps matching TRBD1 (5 bases). This CDR3 is 15 amino acids long. CDR1 is SGHKS and CDR2 is YYEKEE in the germline V gene (reference sequence). Trimming left V 0 bases short and J 2 bases short, with 11 bases between. The CDR3 DNA follows: TGTGCCAGCAGCTTGGCCGTGGGGGGAAACTATGGCTACACCTTC. It encodes CASSLAVGGNYGYTF.